The 13 T cell receptor beta chains below come from one sample, sequenced in a study of T and B cells in COVID-19 patients. Blood genomic DNA input for TRB amplification was 250-500 ng. BIOMED2 TRB-A/B primer pools were used in multiplex TRB PCR. One entry per CDR3 protein results from TCRdb running MiXCR on the multiplex PCR reads. The repertoire consists of 20,000 to 30,000 distinct CDR3 sequences, with 30% to 35% occurring once and the leading ten covering 1.7%. The sequenced sample was blood. Receptors were obtained from a human donor who had recovered from COVID-19.

The genes are TRBV20-1 and TRBJ1-5; TRBD1 aligns across 7 bases. Germline V lookup: CDR1 DFQATT, CDR2 SNEGSKA (reference sequence). The CDR3 runs 16 residues. The J segment lost 2 bases and the V segment lost 6 bases, leaving 13 bases of the junction unmatched. CDR3 nucleotide sequence: TGCAGTGCCCAAACGACAGGGACAATCGGCAATCAGCCCCAGCATTTT. It is translated as CSAQTTGTIGNQPQHF.

The gene calls are TRBV27 and TRBJ1-2; a possible D gene is TRBD1 (5 bases). The CDR3 loop spans 13 amino acids. Germline CDR1 reads MNHEY; CDR2 reads SMNVEV (reference sequence). The V gene lost 5 bases and the J gene lost 5 bases, with 12 bases spanning the gap. As DNA, the CDR3 is TGTGCCAGCAGTGTTAGTGAGGGGTATGGCTACACCTTC. Protein: CASSVSEGYGYTF.

V usage is TRBV4-3 and J usage is TRBJ1-4, with D uncertain. V was pared by 0 bases and J by 8 bases, with 7 bases between. The CDR3 runs 13 residues. Germline loops: CDR1 LGHNA, CDR2 YSLEER. The CDR3 spells CASSQDKEEKLFF. For the CDR3, the DNA is TGCGCCAGCAGCCAAGATAAGGAGGAAAAACTGTTTTTT.

The rearrangement joins TRBV13 to TRBJ2-7; perhaps D is TRBD1 or TRBD2 (5 bases each). The V end lost 3 bases, the J end lost 6 bases, and 21 bases lay between the germline ends. Looked up from germline, CDR1 is PRHDT and CDR2 is FYEKMQ (reference sequence). The CDR3 is 16 residues long. Here the CDR3 reads CASSFDAGTAPGEQYF. For the CDR3, the DNA is TGTGCCAGCAGCTTCGATGCCGGGACCGCGCCCGGCGAGCAGTACTTC. Drawing the rest from reference TRBV13 and TRBJ2-7, the complete variable domain is AAGVIQSPRHLIKEKRETATLKCYPIPRHDTVYWYQQGPGQDPQFLISFYEKMQSDKGSIPDRFSAQQFSDYHSELNMSSLELGDSALYFCASSFDAGTAPGEQYFGPGTRLTVT.

This rearrangement joins TRBV24-1 to TRBJ1-2, with D maybe TRBD1 (5 bases). The CDR3 contains 11 residues. V lost 10 bases, J lost 4 bases, and 9 bases lay in between. Germline V lookup: CDR1 KGHDR, CDR2 SFDVKD. As DNA, the CDR3 is TGTGCCACAGGGACTGGCTATGGCTACACCTTC. Its translation is CATGTGYGYTF.

The chain employs TRBV10-3 and TRBJ1-3; D remains ambiguous. The germline V and J ends were trimmed by 4 bases and 4 bases, with 5 bases remaining between them. The CDR3 length is 12 residues. CDR1 and CDR2 (germline): ENHRY, SYGVKD. The CDR3: CAISGQGNTIYF. The CDR3, as DNA: TGTGCCATCAGTGGGCAGGGAAACACCATATATTTT.

This clonotype occurred many times. The chain employs TRBV6-6 and TRBJ2-3; a possible D gene is TRBD1 (7 bases). Germline V lookup: CDR1 MNHNY, CDR2 SVGAGI (reference sequence). The V and J ends lost 8 bases and 2 bases respectively, with 14 bases between them. CDR3 size: 14 residues. Here the CDR3 reads CASGPGGTTDTQYF. CDR3 in DNA: TGTGCCAGCGGGCCAGGGGGGACCACAGATACGCAGTATTTT.

The J gene is TRBJ2-7, the V gene TRBV27; 10 bases map to TRBD2. There are 14 residues in the CDR3. Looked up from germline, CDR1 is MNHEY and CDR2 is SMNVEV (reference sequence). The trim removed 3 bases at V and 6 bases at J, leaving 5 bases unmatched. This chain's CDR3 is CASSFSRLAGEQYF. Written as DNA, the CDR3 is TGTGCCAGCAGTTTCTCCAGACTAGCGGGCGAGCAGTACTTC.

Only a few counts were recorded for this clonotype. The chain recombines TRBV5-4 with TRBJ2-7; a weak D match, TRBD1 (6 bases). CDR3 length: 15 residues. CDR1 is SGHNT, CDR2 YYREEE, per germline (reference sequence). With 4 bases removed from V and 5 bases from J, the gap between germline ends came to 19 bases. The CDR3 DNA sequence: TGTGCCAGCAGCCGCGTCGGGACATCTTTCGACGAGCAGTACTTC. Translation gives CASSRVGTSFDEQYF.

The chain recombines TRBV6-5 with TRBJ2-7, with D possibly matching TRBD2 (6 bases). Trimming took 4 bases from V and 2 from J, leaving 12 bases between them. Germline V lookup: CDR1 MNHEY, CDR2 SVGAGI. The CDR3 is made up of 14 amino acids. In nucleotides, the CDR3 is TGTGCCAGCAGTTGGGGCTGGGAGGCCTACGAGCAGTACTTC. It specifies CASSWGWEAYEQYF.

By its share, this clonotype is medium-sized (0.01 to 0.1%). The chain carries TRBV19 and TRBJ2-2; TRBD1 or TRBD2 may be the D gene (6 bases each). Germline V gene data show CDR1 as LNHDA and CDR2 as SQIVND (reference sequence). V lost 5 bases and J 4 bases, leaving 14 bases between the germline ends. The CDR3 extends over 15 amino acids. The CDR3 sequence: CASSLVEGGTGELFF. The DNA of the CDR3 is TGTGCCAGTAGTTTGGTAGAGGGGGGCACCGGGGAGCTGTTTTTT.

Only a few counts were recorded for this clonotype. The J gene is TRBJ2-1, the V gene TRBV6-4; D uncertain. V was pared by 0 bases and J by 0 bases, with 9 bases between. Germline loops: CDR1 MRHNA, CDR2 SNTAGT. CDR3 length: 16 amino acids. The CDR3 sequence is CASSDSGVDSYNEQFF. The CDR3 bases are TGTGCCAGCAGTGACTCCGGCGTGGACTCCTACAATGAGCAGTTCTTC.

This clonotype was counted between two and nine times. The chain has TRBV27 and TRBJ1-5; 7 nucleotides agree with TRBD1. Germline CDR1 MNHEY, CDR2 SMNVEV (reference sequence). The V and J ends lost 6 bases and 4 bases, in that order; junction bases with no gene match: 3. The CDR3 length is 13 residues. The CDR3 region has the DNA TGTGCCAGCAGAGGACAGGAGAATCAGCCCCAGCATTTT. Protein sequence: CASRGQENQPQHF.